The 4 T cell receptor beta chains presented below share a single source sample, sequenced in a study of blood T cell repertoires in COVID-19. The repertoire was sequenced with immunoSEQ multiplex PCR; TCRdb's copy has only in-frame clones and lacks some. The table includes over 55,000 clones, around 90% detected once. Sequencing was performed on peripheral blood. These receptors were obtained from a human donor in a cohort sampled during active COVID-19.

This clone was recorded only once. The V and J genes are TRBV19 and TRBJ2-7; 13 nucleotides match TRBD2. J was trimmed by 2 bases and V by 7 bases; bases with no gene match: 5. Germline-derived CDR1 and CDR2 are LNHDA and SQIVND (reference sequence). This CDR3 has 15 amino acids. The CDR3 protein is CASTSGTSGAYEQYF. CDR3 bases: TGTGCCAGTACCTCAGGGACTAGCGGGGCCTACGAGCAGTACTTC.

The CDR3 loop reads CASSEQGTNYGYTF. The CDR3, as DNA: TGTGCCAGCAGTGAACAGGGGACCAACTATGGCTACACCTTC. This chain joins TRBV2 and TRBJ1-2; weak D call: TRBD1 (6 bases). The germline V and J ends were trimmed by 2 bases and 2 bases, with 9 bases remaining between them. The length of the CDR3 is 14 residues. Germline CDR1 SNHLY, CDR2 FYNNEI.

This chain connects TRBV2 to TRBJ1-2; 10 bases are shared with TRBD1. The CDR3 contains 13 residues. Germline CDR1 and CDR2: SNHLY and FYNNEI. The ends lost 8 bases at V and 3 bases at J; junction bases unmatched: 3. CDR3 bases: TGTGCCAGCCGGGACAGGGGTGACTATGGCTACACCTTC. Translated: CASRDRGDYGYTF.

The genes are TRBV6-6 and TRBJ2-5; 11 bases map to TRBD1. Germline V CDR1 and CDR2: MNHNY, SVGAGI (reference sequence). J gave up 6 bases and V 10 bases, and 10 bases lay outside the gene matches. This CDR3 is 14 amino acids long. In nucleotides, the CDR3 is TGTGCCACCTCCATGGACAGGGGGCTGAAGACCCAGTACTTC. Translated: CATSMDRGLKTQYF.